This T cell receptor beta chain originates from a study of cytomegalovirus exposure and HLA in healthy donors. Study-level information: T cells numbering about 180 million yielded fewer than 140 million unique TCR beta sequences in an earlier analysis.

Regarding this clone: The antigen remains unidentified.

Donors were nominally healthy when sampled, though unrecorded immune exposures were likely. The CDR3 runs 13 residues. CDR1 is GTSNPN and CDR2 is SVGIG in the germline V gene (reference sequence). V lost 0 bases and J 2 bases, leaving 8 bases between the germline ends. Broader study findings: Among TCR sequences, most were rare, though some public TCRs appeared in many donors. TCR beta sequences reportedly predicted most subjects' HLA-A and HLA-B alleles accurately.

This PCR relied on a set of 60 Vbeta primers and 13 Jbeta primers. Assay used: immunoSEQ multiplex PCR; TCRdb lists only in-frame clones, some missing. The data show some 120,000 clones, with 78% seen just once and about a tenth held by the top ten. The TCR was taken from a man younger than 40 in good health and CMV-seropositive. Input material: PBMCs. This chain uses TRBV30 with TRBJ2-7; D remains unclear. DNA for the CDR3: TGTGCCTGGAGTGTACTAACCCCCTACGAGCAGTACTTC. Translation gives CAWSVLTPYEQYF.